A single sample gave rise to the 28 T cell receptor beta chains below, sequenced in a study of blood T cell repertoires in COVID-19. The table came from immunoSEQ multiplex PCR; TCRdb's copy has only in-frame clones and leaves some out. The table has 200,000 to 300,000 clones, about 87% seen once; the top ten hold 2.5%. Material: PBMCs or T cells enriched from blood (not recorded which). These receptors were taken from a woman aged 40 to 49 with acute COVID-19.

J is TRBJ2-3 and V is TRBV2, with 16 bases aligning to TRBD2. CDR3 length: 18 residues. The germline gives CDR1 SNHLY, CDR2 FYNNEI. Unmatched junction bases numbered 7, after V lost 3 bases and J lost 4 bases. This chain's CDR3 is CASSDPGTSGGAADTQYF. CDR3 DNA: TGTGCCAGCAGTGATCCCGGGACTAGCGGGGGGGCGGCAGATACGCAGTATTTT. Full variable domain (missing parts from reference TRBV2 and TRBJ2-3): EPEVTQTPSHQVTQMGQEVILRCVPISNHLYFYWYRQILGQKVEFLVSFYNNEISEKSEIFDDQFSVERPDGSNFTLKIRSTKLEDSAMYFCASSDPGTSGGAADTQYFGPGTRLTVL.

The CDR3 region is CASSSQGRMNTEAFF. CDR3 nucleotide sequence: TGTGCCAGCAGCTCACAGGGACGCATGAACACTGAAGCTTTCTTT. This chain connects TRBV5-4 to TRBJ1-1; possibly TRBD1 for D (6 bases). The CDR3 loop spans 15 amino acids. The V end was cut by 3 bases, the J end by 0 bases, with 12 bases between. Germline V gene lookup returns CDR1 SGHNT and CDR2 YYREEE (reference sequence). The whole variable domain, filled in from reference TRBV5-4 and TRBJ1-1, reads ETGVTQSPTHLIKTRGQQVTLRCSSQSGHNTVSWYQQALGQGPQFIFQYYREEENGRGNFPPRFSGLQFPNYSSELNVNALELDDSALYLCASSSQGRMNTEAFFGQGTRLTVV.

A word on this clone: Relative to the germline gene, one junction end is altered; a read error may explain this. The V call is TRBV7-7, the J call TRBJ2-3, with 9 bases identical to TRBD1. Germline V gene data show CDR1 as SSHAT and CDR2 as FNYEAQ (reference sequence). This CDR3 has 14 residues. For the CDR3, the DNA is TGTGCTAGCAGCTTCGGACAGGGGTCAGATACGCAGTATTTT. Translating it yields CASSFGQGSDTQYF. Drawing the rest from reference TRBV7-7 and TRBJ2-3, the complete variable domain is GAGVSQSPRYKVTKRGQDVTLRCDPISSHATLYWYQQALGQGPEFLTYFNYEAQPDKSGLPSDRFSAERPEGSISTLTIQRTEQRDSAMYRCASSFGQGSDTQYFGPGTRLTVL.

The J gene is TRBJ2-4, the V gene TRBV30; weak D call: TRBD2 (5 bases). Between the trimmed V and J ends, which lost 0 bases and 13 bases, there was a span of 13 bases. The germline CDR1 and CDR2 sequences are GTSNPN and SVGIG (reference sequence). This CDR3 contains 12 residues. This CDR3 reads CAWSVGLGRQYF. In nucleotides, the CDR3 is TGTGCCTGGAGTGTAGGGCTAGGGAGACAGTACTTC.

DNA of the CDR3: TGCGCCAGCAGCCAAGGCGTACTAGGAACCTCGCCCAACCGCCTCCACTTT. This sequence encodes CASSQGVLGTSPNRLHF. This sequence joins TRBV4-1 and TRBJ1-6; D unclear. The CDR3 consists of 17 residues. The V end was cut by 1 base, the J end by 15 bases, with 25 bases between. Germline assignment: CDR1 MGHRA and CDR2 YSYEKL.

Here the CDR3 reads CASSGQGGGEQFF. The CDR3 DNA follows: TGTGCCAGCAGTGGACAGGGAGGAGGTGAGCAGTTCTTC. The chain uses TRBV2 and TRBJ2-1, with D perhaps matching TRBD1 (7 bases). This CDR3 is 13 amino acids long. V was shortened by 4 bases and J by 9 bases, with 13 bases between the two germline ends. Germline V CDR1 and CDR2: SNHLY, FYNNEI.

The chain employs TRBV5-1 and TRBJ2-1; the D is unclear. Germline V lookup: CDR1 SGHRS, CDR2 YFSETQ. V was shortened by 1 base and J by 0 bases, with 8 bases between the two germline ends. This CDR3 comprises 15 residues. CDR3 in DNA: TGCGCCAGCAGCTTGCTTGAGAGCTCCTACAATGAGCAGTTCTTC. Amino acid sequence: CASSLLESSYNEQFF. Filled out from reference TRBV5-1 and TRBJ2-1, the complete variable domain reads KAGVTQTPRYLIKTRGQQVTLSCSPISGHRSVSWYQQTPGQGLQFLFEYFSETQRNKGNFPGRFSGRQFSNSRSEMNVSTLELGDSALYLCASSLLESSYNEQFFGPGTRLTVL.

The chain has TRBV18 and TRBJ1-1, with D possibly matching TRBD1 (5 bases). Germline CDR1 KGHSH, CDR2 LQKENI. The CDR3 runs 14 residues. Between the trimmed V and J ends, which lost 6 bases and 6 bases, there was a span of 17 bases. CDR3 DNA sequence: TGTGCCAGCTCCCCTGTCGGAGGGGCATCTGAAGCTTTCTTT. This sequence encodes CASSPVGGASEAFF.

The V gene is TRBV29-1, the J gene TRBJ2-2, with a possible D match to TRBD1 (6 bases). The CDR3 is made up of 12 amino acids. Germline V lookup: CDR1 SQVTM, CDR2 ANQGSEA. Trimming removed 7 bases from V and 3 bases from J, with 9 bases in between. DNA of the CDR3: TGCAGCGCAAACAGGGACACCGGGGAGCTGTTTTTT. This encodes CSANRDTGELFF.

The CDR3 region is CASSLLTGYEQYV. Here the CDR3 DNA reads TGTGCCAGCAGCTTATTGACTGGCTACGAGCAGTACGTC. The rearrangement links TRBV11-3 to TRBJ2-7; D not resolved. Germline loops: CDR1 SGHNT, CDR2 YENEEA. V was trimmed by 2 bases and J by 3 bases, leaving 8 bases between them. This CDR3 contains 13 residues.

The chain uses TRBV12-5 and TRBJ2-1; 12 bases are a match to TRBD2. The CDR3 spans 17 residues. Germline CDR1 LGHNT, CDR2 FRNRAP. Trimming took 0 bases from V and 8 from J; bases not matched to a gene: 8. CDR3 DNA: TGTGCTAGTGGTTTGGTACCGACTAGCGGGAGAAAGGATGAGCAGTTCTTC. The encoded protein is CASGLVPTSGRKDEQFF.

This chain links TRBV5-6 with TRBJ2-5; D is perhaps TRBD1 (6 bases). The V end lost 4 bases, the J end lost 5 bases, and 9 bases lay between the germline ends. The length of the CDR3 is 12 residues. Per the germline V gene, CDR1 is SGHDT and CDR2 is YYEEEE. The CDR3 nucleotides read TGTGCCAGCAGCGTCACAGGGGAGACCCAGTACTTC. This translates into CASSVTGETQYF.

Here the CDR3 DNA reads TGTGCCAGCCAGGGGACCCACACTGAAGCTTTCTTT. It codes for CASQGTHTEAFF. This chain uses TRBV9 with TRBJ1-1; possible D gene TRBD1, 6 bases. V lost 7 bases, J lost 3 bases, and 10 bases lay in between. The CDR3 contains 12 residues. Looked up from germline, CDR1 is SGDLS and CDR2 is YYNGEE.

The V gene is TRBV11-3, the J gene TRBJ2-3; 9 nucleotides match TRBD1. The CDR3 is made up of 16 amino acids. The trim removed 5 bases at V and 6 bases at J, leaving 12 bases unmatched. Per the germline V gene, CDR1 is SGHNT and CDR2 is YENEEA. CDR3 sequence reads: CASSPEQGAWSDTQYF. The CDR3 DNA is TGTGCCAGCAGCCCAGAACAGGGGGCTTGGTCCGATACGCAGTATTTT.

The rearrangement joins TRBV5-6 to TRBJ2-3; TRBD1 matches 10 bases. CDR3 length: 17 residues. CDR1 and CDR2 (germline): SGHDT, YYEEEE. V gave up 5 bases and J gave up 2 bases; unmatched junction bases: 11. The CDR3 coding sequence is TGTGCCAGCAGTTCCGGGACAGGGGTTTTCATCACAGATACGCAGTATTTT. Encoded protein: CASSSGTGVFITDTQYF.

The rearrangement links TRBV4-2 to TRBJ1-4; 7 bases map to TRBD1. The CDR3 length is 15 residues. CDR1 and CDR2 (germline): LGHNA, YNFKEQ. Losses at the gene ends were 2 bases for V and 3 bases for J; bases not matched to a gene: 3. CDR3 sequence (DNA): TGTGCCAGCAGCCAACGACAGGGTGCTAATGAAAAACTGTTTTTT. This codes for CASSQRQGANEKLFF.

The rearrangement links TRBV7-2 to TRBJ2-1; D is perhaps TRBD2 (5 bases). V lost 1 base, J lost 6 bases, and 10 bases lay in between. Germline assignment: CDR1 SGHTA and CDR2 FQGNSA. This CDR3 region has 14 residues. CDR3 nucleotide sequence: TGTGCCAGCAGCTTAGTGGGCGCGGGCAATGAGCAGTTCTTC. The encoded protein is CASSLVGAGNEQFF.

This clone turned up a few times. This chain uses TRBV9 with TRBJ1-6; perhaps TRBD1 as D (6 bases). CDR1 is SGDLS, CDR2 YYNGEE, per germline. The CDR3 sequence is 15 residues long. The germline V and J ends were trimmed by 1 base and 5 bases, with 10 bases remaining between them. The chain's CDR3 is CASSVRGGHNSPLHF. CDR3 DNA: TGTGCCAGCAGCGTACGGGGGGGCCATAATTCACCCCTCCACTTT. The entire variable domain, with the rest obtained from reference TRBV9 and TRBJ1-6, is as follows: DSGVTQTPKHLITATGQRVTLRCSPRSGDLSVYWYQQSLDQGLQFLIQYYNGEERAKGNILERFSAQQFPDLHSELNLSSLELGDSALYFCASSVRGGHNSPLHFGNGTRLTVT.

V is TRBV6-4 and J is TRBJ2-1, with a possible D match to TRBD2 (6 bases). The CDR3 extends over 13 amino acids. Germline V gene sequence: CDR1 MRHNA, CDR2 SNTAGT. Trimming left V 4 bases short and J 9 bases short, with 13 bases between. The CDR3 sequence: CASSVREAGEQFF. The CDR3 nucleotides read TGTGCCAGCAGTGTGAGGGAGGCGGGTGAGCAGTTCTTC.

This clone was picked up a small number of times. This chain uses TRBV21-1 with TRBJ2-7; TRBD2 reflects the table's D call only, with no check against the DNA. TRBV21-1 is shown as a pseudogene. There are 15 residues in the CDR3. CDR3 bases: TGTGCCTGTGTCCCTGATCGGCTAGCGAGATACGAGCAGTACGTC. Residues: CACVPDRLARYEQYV.

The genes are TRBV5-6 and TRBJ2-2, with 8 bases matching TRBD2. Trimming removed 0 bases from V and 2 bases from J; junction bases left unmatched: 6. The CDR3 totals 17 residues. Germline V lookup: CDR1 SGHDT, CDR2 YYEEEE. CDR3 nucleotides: TGTGCCAGCAGCTTGGCGGGAGGGAGGCCTAACACCGGGGAGCTGTTTTTT. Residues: CASSLAGGRPNTGELFF. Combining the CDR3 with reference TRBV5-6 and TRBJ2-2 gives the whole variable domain DAGVTQSPTHLIKTRGQQVTLRCSPKSGHDTVSWYQQALGQGPQFIFQYYEEEERQRGNFPDRFSGHQFPNYSSELNVNALLLGDSALYLCASSLAGGRPNTGELFFGEGSRLTVL.

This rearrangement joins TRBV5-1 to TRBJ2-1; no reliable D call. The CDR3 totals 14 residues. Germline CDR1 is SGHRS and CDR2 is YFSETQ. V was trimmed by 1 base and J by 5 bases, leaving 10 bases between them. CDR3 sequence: CASSLTTANNEQFF. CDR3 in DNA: TGCGCCAGCAGCTTGACAACAGCAAACAATGAGCAGTTCTTC.

The CDR3 DNA reads as TGTGCCAGCAGCAGGGGACAAGGTTCACCCCTCCACTTT. Translating it yields CASSRGQGSPLHF. V gene TRBV9 combines with J gene TRBJ1-6; weak D call: TRBD1 (6 bases). Trimming removed 4 bases from V and 9 bases from J, with 11 bases in between. The CDR3 covers 13 residues. Germline V gene sequence: CDR1 SGDLS, CDR2 YYNGEE.

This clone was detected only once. CDR3 DNA: TGTGCCAGCAGCAAAGTCGGGGAGCGGGAGGCCTACAATGAGCAGTTCTTC. This sequence encodes CASSKVGEREAYNEQFF. The V gene is TRBV21-1, the J gene TRBJ2-1; the D segment call TRBD2 is taken from the table without a DNA check. TRBV21-1 is described as a pseudogene. The CDR3 length is 17 residues.

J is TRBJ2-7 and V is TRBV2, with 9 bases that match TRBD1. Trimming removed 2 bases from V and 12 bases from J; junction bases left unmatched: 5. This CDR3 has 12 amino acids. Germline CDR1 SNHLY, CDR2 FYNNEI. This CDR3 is CASSENRGLLYV. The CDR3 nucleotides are TGTGCCAGCAGTGAAAACAGGGGGCTGTTGTACGTC.

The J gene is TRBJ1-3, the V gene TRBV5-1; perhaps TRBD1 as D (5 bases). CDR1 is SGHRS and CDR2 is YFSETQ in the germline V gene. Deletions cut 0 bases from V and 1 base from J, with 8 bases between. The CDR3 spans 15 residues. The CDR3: CASSLVAGSGNTIYF. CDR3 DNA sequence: TGCGCCAGCAGCTTGGTGGCAGGGTCTGGAAACACCATATATTTT.

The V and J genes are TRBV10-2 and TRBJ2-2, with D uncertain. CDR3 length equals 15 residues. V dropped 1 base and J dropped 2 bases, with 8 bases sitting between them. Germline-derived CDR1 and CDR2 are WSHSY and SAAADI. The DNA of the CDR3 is TGCGCCAGCAGTGAGTTCTACGATAACACCGGGGAGCTGTTTTTT. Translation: CASSEFYDNTGELFF.

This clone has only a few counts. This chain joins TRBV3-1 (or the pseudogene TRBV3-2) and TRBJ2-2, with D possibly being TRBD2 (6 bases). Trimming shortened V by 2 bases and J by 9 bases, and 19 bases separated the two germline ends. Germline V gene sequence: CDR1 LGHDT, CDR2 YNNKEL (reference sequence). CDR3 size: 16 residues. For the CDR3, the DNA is TGTGCCAGCAGCCAAACCGTGGGGACTCAAATTCGGGAGCTGTTTTTT. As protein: CASSQTVGTQIRELFF.